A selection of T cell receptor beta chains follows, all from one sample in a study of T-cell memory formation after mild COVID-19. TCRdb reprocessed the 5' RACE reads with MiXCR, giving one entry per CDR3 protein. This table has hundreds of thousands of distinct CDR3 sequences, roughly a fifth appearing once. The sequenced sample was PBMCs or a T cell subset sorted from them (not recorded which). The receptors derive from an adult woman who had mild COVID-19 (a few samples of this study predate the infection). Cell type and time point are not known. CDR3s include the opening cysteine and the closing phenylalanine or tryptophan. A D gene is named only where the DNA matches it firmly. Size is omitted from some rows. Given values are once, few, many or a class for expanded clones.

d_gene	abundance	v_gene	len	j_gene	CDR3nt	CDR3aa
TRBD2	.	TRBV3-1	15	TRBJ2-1	TGTGCCAGCAGCCATGCAGCGGGAGGCTACAATGAGCAGTTCTTC	CASSHAAGGYNEQFF
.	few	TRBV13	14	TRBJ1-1	TGTGCCAGCAGCGGGGACGCGGAGAACACTGAAGCTTTCTTT	CASSGDAENTEAFF
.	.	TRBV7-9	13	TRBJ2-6	TGTGCCAGCAAAGAGTCTGGGGCCAACGTCCTGACTTTC	CASKESGANVLTF
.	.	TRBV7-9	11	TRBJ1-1	TGTGCCAGCAGCCTTGGGACCGGGGCTTTCTTT	CASSLGTGAFF
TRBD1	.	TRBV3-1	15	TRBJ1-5	TGTGCCAGCTCTTCCGGGACAGGGGACGATCAGCCCCAGCATTTT	CASSSGTGDDQPQHF
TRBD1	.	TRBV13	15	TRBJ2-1	TGTGCCAGCAGGGATGGGACAGGAAACTACAATGAGCAGTTCTTC	CASRDGTGNYNEQFF
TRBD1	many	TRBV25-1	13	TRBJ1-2	TGTGCCAGCAGCCCGGGGACAGGGTATGGCTACACCTTC	CASSPGTGYGYTF
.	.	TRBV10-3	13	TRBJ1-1	TGTGCCATCGCCTACAGGGAGGACACTGAAGCTTTCTTT	CAIAYREDTEAFF
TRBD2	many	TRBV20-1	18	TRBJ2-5	TGCAGTGCTAGATCTACCGCCTTACTAGCGGGAGTTCGGGAGACCCAGTACTTC	CSARSTALLAGVRETQYF
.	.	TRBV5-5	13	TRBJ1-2	TGTGCCAGCAGCTTGGAACAGGGCTATGGCTACACCTTC	CASSLEQGYGYTF
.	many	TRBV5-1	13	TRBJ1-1	TGTGCCAGCAGCTTAGCAGGGGACACTGAAGCTTTCTTT	CASSLAGDTEAFF
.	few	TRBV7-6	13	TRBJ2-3	TGTGCCAGCATCCGGATGGAGGCAGATACGCAGTATTTT	CASIRMEADTQYF
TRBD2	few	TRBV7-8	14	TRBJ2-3	TGTGCCAGCTCCGGGAGGGCCACCACAGATACGCAGTATTTT	CASSGRATTDTQYF
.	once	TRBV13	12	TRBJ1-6	TGTGCCAGCAGCTTAAGGACCTCACCCCTCCACTTT	CASSLRTSPLHF
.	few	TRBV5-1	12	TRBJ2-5	TGCGCCAGGACGAAGGGCGAAGAGACCCAGTACTTC	CARTKGEETQYF
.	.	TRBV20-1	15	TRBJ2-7	TGCAGTGCTAGACCTCCGGGACTGAGATCCTACGAGCAGTACTTC	CSARPPGLRSYEQYF
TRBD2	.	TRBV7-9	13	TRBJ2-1	TGTGCCAGCAGCTCTCAGAGCGGGGGATCGCAGTTCTTC	CASSSQSGGSQFF